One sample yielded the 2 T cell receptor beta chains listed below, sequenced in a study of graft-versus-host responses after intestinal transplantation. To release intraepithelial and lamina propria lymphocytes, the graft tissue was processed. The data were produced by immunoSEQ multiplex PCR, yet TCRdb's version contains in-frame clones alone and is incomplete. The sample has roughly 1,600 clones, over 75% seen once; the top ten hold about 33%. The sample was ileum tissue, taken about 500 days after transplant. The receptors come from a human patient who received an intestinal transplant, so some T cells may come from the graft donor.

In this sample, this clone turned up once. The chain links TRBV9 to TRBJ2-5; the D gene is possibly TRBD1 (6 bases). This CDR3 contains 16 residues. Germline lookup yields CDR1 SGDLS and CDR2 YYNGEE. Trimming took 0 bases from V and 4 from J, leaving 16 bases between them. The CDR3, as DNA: TGTGCCAGCAGCGTAGTGGGGACACGAGAGCGAGAGACCCAGTACTTC. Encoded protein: CASSVVGTRERETQYF. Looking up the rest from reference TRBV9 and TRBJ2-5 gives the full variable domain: DSGVTQTPKHLITATGQRVTLRCSPRSGDLSVYWYQQSLDQGLQFLIQYYNGEERAKGNILERFSAQQFPDLHSELNLSSLELGDSALYFCASSVVGTRERETQYFGPGTRLLVL.

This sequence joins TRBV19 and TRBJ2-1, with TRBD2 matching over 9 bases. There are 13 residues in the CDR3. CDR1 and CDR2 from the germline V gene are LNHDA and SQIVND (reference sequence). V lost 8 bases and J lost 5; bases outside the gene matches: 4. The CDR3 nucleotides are TGTGCCAGTGAGCGGGAGGCCAACAATGAGCAGTTCTTC. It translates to CASEREANNEQFF. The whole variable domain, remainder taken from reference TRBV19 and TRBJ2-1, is DGGITQSPKYLFRKEGQNVTLSCEQNLNHDAMYWYRQDPGQGLRLIYYSQIVNDFQKGDIAEGYSVSREKKESFPLTVTSAQKNPTAFYLCASEREANNEQFFGPGTRLTVL.